This T cell receptor (beta chain) originates from a study of T cells during gluten challenge in celiac disease (dated by TCRdb to about 2017). Regarding the research as a whole: During the challenge, blood was drawn at baseline, day 6 and day 14, while duodenal biopsies were taken at baseline and day 14. On the Illumina MiSeq, single-cell libraries were sequenced paired-end 250 bp and bulk libraries were sequenced paired-end 300 bp. The paper's findings and limits, for the study overall: Clonal expansion rose on day 6, as shown by reduced sample-corrected Shannon diversity of circulating gluten-specific T cells. Across the 7 patients, about 12-44% of single-cell TCR-alpha/beta clonotypes seen at the latest time point had also been present at baseline, compared with roughly 51-56% in the bulk data. Only 2 patients with many gluten-specific T cells had their challenge samples analyzed by bulk sequencing. Gluten-specific T cells in the circulation reached a peak on day 6, and the day-6 repertoire appeared to be made up largely of expanded preexisting memory clonotypes.

To study recall of gluten-specific T cells, treated celiac disease patients who were on a gluten-free diet went through a 14-day oral dietary gluten challenge. For lamina propria, live cells were gated as tetramer-binding CD3+ CD8- CD4+ T cells, with CD11c, CD14, CD15, CD19 and CD56 cells excluded. An Aria II cell sorter was used to sort cells as single cells, and also in bulk when tetramer-positive cells were relatively plentiful. From each challenged patient, several duodenal biopsies were obtained at baseline and on day 14. To get cryopreserved lamina propria cell suspensions, the biopsies were treated with EDTA to strip off the epithelium, then digested with collagenase, homogenized and filtered. Before tetramer-binding CD4+ T cells were sorted, thawed cells were stained with a pool of PE-conjugated HLA-DQ:gluten tetramers presenting immunodominant gluten epitopes. This clonotype is assessed as hyperexpanded (1% or more). No per-base quality is available; no much larger clone lies one base away.

The receptor library was made with 5' RACE. Sequencing instrument: Illumina MiSeq. A modified SMART protocol was used to prepare the bulk TCR libraries. The study's own analysis went as follows. Selected pRESTO steps were used for read preprocessing, and IMGT/HighV-QUEST was used to assign V, D, J genes and CDR3 junctions. A bulk sequence was kept only when it showed up in at least two replicates with 10 or more cumulative reads. Repertoire diversity was estimated with an undersampling-corrected Shannon index in samples with more than 20 cells. The raw public data were reprocessed by TCRdb itself: fastp quality trimming at Q25, MiXCR clonotype calling, in-frame beta chains only. Entries are consolidated by CDR3 protein sequence, retaining the most common genes and DNA. TCRdb's processing, not the authors', yielded these V and J calls. A total of over a hundred distinct CDR3 sequences appear in this sample, about 4.2% of them only once. Together, the top ten hold 50% of the sample.

This TCR came from a female donor with celiac disease. The starting material was gluten-specific CD4+ T cells sorted from the duodenum using tetramers, obtained at baseline or on day 14 of gluten challenge (not recorded which).

Here is the DNA: TGTGCCAGCAGCTTATGGGGACAGGGTGAAGGCGAGCAGTACTTC. This gives the protein CASSLWGQGEGEQYF. The chain is encoded by TRBV7-2 joined to TRBJ2-7, with TRBD1 matching 9 junction bases. Via the germline V gene, CDR1 is SGHTA and CDR2 FQGNSA. Including the terminal cysteine and phenylalanine, the CDR3 comprises 15 residues. Only the CDR3 part of the read is kept: 45 bases, read in frame from the first base. Trimming leaves V shorter by 2 bases and J shorter by 6 bases, with the junction holding 8 bases beyond the gene matches.